The 30 T cell receptor beta chains reported below all come from one sample, sequenced in a study of CD8 T cells in ankylosing spondylitis. TCRdb recomputed calls from the 5' RACE reads with MiXCR, one row per CDR3 protein. In the table there are about 270,000 distinct CDR3 sequences, approximately 30% of which are singletons. Sequenced: blood, either unsorted or a sorted T cell fraction (not recorded which). Receptor source: a male donor with ankylosing spondylitis or in good health (not recorded which).

This clonotype was found many times. This chain connects TRBV12-3 or TRBV12-4 to TRBJ2-1, with TRBD2 matching 8 bases. The CDR3 has 15 amino acids. V was clipped by 1 base and J by 4 bases; unmatched bases: 3. In nucleotides, the CDR3 is TGTGCCAGCAGTTTAGGGCGGGGGGATTACAATGAGCAGTTCTTC. Translated, it gives CASSLGRGDYNEQFF.

The V and J genes are TRBV5-5 and TRBJ1-1, with D unresolved. Germline values: CDR1 SGHKS, CDR2 YYEKEE (reference sequence). V lost 0 bases, J lost 0 bases, and 12 bases lay in between. The CDR3 sequence is 16 residues long. The CDR3: CASSLDYSIMNTEAFF. The CDR3 coding sequence is TGTGCCAGCAGCTTGGATTACAGCATCATGAACACTGAAGCTTTCTTT.

V and J are TRBV21-1 and TRBJ1-1; the D call TRBD1 from the table was never checked on the DNA. TRBV21-1 counts as a pseudogene. This CDR3 is 14 amino acids long. The CDR3 spells CASSKRDRGRIAFF. The DNA for the CDR3 is TGTGCCAGCAGCAAAAGGGATCGGGGGCGTATAGCTTTCTTT.

This sequence joins TRBV20-1 and TRBJ1-1; D gene ambiguous. The CDR3 has 13 amino acids. Germline lookup yields CDR1 DFQATT and CDR2 SNEGSKA (reference sequence). V lost 0 bases and J 1 base, leaving 6 bases between the germline ends. The CDR3 is CSARDRANTEAFF. The DNA for the CDR3 is TGCAGTGCTAGAGATCGGGCGAACACTGAAGCTTTCTTT.

This clonotype has a handful of counts. The chain couples TRBV9 to TRBJ2-7; D unresolved. The CDR3 has 13 amino acids. Germline values: CDR1 SGDLS, CDR2 YYNGEE. V was cut by 4 bases and J by 2 bases, with 10 bases left in between. The CDR3 protein is CASSHKRTYEQYF. The CDR3 DNA is TGTGCCAGCAGCCATAAAAGGACCTACGAGCAGTACTTC.

This sequence joins TRBV6-1 and TRBJ2-5; TRBD1 matches at 10 bases. This CDR3 contains 13 residues. V was pared by 6 bases and J by 5 bases, with 3 bases of the junction left unmatched. Germline assignment: CDR1 MNHNS and CDR2 SASEGT. The CDR3 loop reads CASSDRGLETQYF. DNA of the CDR3: TGTGCCAGCAGCGACAGGGGGCTGGAGACCCAGTACTTC.

The rearrangement uses TRBV5-1 and TRBJ2-1, with 7 bases lining up with TRBD1. Germline CDR1 SGHRS, CDR2 YFSETQ. This CDR3 contains 13 residues. V lost 7 bases to trimming and J lost 10 bases; unmatched junction nucleotides: 11. CDR3 loop: CASGTDGFGEQFF. As DNA, the CDR3 is TGCGCCAGCGGGACAGACGGATTTGGCGAGCAGTTCTTC.

The chain combines TRBV20-1 with TRBJ2-7, with TRBD2 identical over 7 bases. The V gene's germline CDR1 is DFQATT and CDR2 SNEGSKA (reference sequence). Losses at the gene ends were 3 bases for V and 0 bases for J; bases not matched to a gene: 8. The CDR3 runs 15 residues. Written as DNA, the CDR3 is TGCAGTGCTAGGGCCTACAGCGGGGCCTCCTACGAGCAGTACTTC. Amino acid sequence: CSARAYSGASYEQYF.

This clonotype was recorded a few times. The genes are TRBV7-8 and TRBJ1-5; D perhaps matches TRBD1 (5 bases). This CDR3 contains 16 residues. V was trimmed by 5 bases and J by 4 bases, leaving 18 bases between them. CDR1 SGHVS and CDR2 FQNEAQ come from the germline V gene. CDR3 in amino acids: CASSPRSVEGNQPQHF. Here the CDR3 DNA reads TGTGCCAGCAGCCCCCGCTCGGTAGAGGGGAATCAGCCCCAGCATTTT.

This rearrangement joins TRBV3-1 to TRBJ1-4; maybe TRBD1 (6 bases). Trimming removed 2 bases from V and 11 bases from J, with 15 bases in between. Per germline, CDR1 LGHDT and CDR2 YNNKEL (reference sequence). The CDR3 consists of 14 residues. CDR3 sequence reads: CASSQRGARWKLFF. The DNA of the CDR3 is TGTGCCAGCAGCCAACGGGGGGCCCGATGGAAACTGTTTTTT.

This chain links TRBV13 with TRBJ2-5; TRBD1 matches at 8 bases. CDR1 is PRHDT, CDR2 FYEKMQ, per germline (reference sequence). Unmatched junction bases numbered 9, after V lost 4 bases and J lost 5 bases. CDR3 length equals 15 residues. The CDR3 nucleotides are TGTGCCAGCAGCTCAAGGACAGGGCTGGGGGAGACCCAGTACTTC. Its protein is CASSSRTGLGETQYF.

The V call is TRBV7-2, the J call TRBJ2-3; D is perhaps TRBD1 or TRBD2 (6 bases each). The CDR3 totals 15 residues. Germline CDR1 is SGHTA and CDR2 is FQGNSA. V lost 8 bases and J lost 5, with 20 bases in between. In nucleotides, the CDR3 is TGTGCCAGCGCGGCAGGGTGGGGGGCGGTAGATACGCAGTATTTT. Encoded protein: CASAAGWGAVDTQYF.

This clonotype has more than one count but fewer than ten. The rearrangement uses TRBV5-6 and TRBJ2-4; unclear D gene. Trimming pared 0 bases from V and 0 bases from J, leaving 4 bases between. The CDR3 totals 14 residues. Germline loops: CDR1 SGHDT, CDR2 YYEEEE. CDR3 residues: CASSLGRAKNIQYF. Here the CDR3 DNA reads TGTGCCAGCAGCTTGGGCAGAGCCAAAAACATTCAGTACTTC.

J is TRBJ2-2 and V is TRBV15; 7 nucleotides match TRBD1. CDR1 is LNHNV, CDR2 YYDKDF, per germline (reference sequence). Germline trimming cut 5 bases from V and 6 bases from J; bases unmatched to any gene: 6. This CDR3 is built from 14 residues. The CDR3 here is CATSSDRAPGELFF. In nucleotides, the CDR3 is TGTGCCACCAGCTCCGACAGGGCGCCCGGGGAGCTGTTTTTT.

This CDR3 reads CASSSRRVSYNEQFF. DNA for the CDR3: TGTGCCAGCAGCTCCCGCAGAGTCTCCTACAATGAGCAGTTCTTC. The J gene is TRBJ2-1, the V gene TRBV7-9; D gene ambiguous. Per the germline V gene, CDR1 is SEHNR and CDR2 is FQNEAQ (reference sequence). V was cut by 4 bases and J by 0 bases, with 10 bases left in between. This CDR3 is built from 15 residues.

The genes are TRBV29-1 and TRBJ2-5; 7 positions agree with TRBD2. The germline V gene encodes CDR1 SQVTM and CDR2 ANQGSEA. This CDR3 has 12 residues. With 7 bases clipped from V and 5 bases from J, the junction kept 7 bases outside the gene matches. CDR3 coding DNA: TGCAGCGGCCGAGGCGGGGGTGAGACCCAGTACTTC. It yields the protein CSGRGGGETQYF.

This clonotype was found a few times. V and J are TRBV6-4 and TRBJ1-1; a possible D gene is TRBD1 (6 bases). V lost 0 bases to trimming and J lost 8 bases, with 10 bases between them. Germline CDR1 reads MRHNA; CDR2 reads SNTAGT. This CDR3 is built from 13 residues. The CDR3 coding sequence is TGTGCCAGCAGTGACTCTCTAGGACAGGAAGCTTTCTTT. Amino acid sequence: CASSDSLGQEAFF.

The chain joins TRBV12-3 or TRBV12-4 to TRBJ2-3; either TRBD1 or TRBD2 may supply D (6 bases each). CDR3 size: 14 residues. The V end lost 8 bases, the J end lost 3 bases, and 15 bases lay between the germline ends. CDR3 DNA: TGTGCCAGCGCGGCGGGACACAGTACAGATACGCAGTATTTT. Translation gives CASAAGHSTDTQYF.

The count of this clonotype is one. The chain carries TRBV7-8 and TRBJ2-7; possibly TRBD1 for D (6 bases). Germline CDR1 reads SGHVS; CDR2 reads FQNEAQ. This CDR3 is 13 amino acids long. The V end lost 10 bases, the J end lost 5 bases, and 18 bases lay between the germline ends. The CDR3 DNA reads as TGTGCCACGGAAGGGACACTCGGGAACGAGCAGTACTTC. The encoded protein is CATEGTLGNEQYF.

This clonotype turned up a few times. The rearrangement uses TRBV12-3 or TRBV12-4 and TRBJ2-7; D is possibly TRBD1 or TRBD2 (5 bases each). This CDR3 spans 15 amino acids. Deletions cut 1 base from V and 0 bases from J, with 10 bases between. The CDR3 loop is CASSLGTGPSYEQYF. CDR3 sequence (DNA): TGTGCCAGCAGTTTAGGGACGGGGCCCTCCTACGAGCAGTACTTC.

This clonotype was counted many times. V gene TRBV5-1 combines with J gene TRBJ2-1; a possible D gene is TRBD2 (7 bases). V lost 3 bases, J lost 5 bases, and 21 bases lay in between. CDR1 SGHRS and CDR2 YFSETQ come from the germline V gene. This CDR3 is 17 amino acids long. CDR3 loop: CASSSLVWGGHDNEQFF. In DNA, the CDR3 is TGCGCCAGCAGCTCCCTCGTCTGGGGGGGCCATGACAATGAGCAGTTCTTC.

The table lists this clonotype with a few counts. V is TRBV10-3 and J is TRBJ2-1; the D call may be TRBD1 or TRBD2 (5 bases each). Germline V lookup: CDR1 ENHRY, CDR2 SYGVKD. The CDR3 runs to 19 residues. The V end was cut by 6 bases, the J end by 4 bases, with 28 bases between. CDR3 DNA: TGTGCCATCAGACCCGTAGCTGGGGTGGCCGAGGGGAGTTACAATGAGCAGTTCTTC. Translation: CAIRPVAGVAEGSYNEQFF.

This clonotype has more than one count but fewer than ten. The V and J genes are TRBV20-1 and TRBJ2-7; 10 positions match TRBD1. The CDR3 spans 17 residues. V gave up 0 bases and J gave up 4 bases; unmatched junction bases: 12. Germline lookup yields CDR1 DFQATT and CDR2 SNEGSKA (reference sequence). As DNA, the CDR3 is TGCAGTGCTAGAGAAGGGACAGGGAGACAGGGGGCGTACGAGCAGTACTTC. Amino acid sequence: CSAREGTGRQGAYEQYF.

The gene calls are TRBV4-1 and TRBJ2-5; 8 bases line up with TRBD2. V trimming: 3 bases; J trimming: 5 bases; junction bases outside the gene matches: 2. The germline CDR1 and CDR2 sequences are MGHRA and YSYEKL. The CDR3 has 13 amino acids. CDR3 protein: CASSHLAGETQYF. The CDR3 region has the DNA TGCGCCAGCAGCCATTTAGCGGGGGAGACCCAGTACTTC.

This chain connects TRBV3-1 to TRBJ2-7, with D unresolved. The CDR3 extends over 12 amino acids. Germline V lookup: CDR1 LGHDT, CDR2 YNNKEL (reference sequence). Trimming took off 4 bases at V and 7 bases at J, with 11 bases between the two ends. The DNA of the CDR3 is TGTGCCAGCAGCCGACCTCCCTTTGAGCAGTACTTC. It is translated as CASSRPPFEQYF.

The chain recombines TRBV10-3 with TRBJ2-7; 9 positions match TRBD1. The CDR3 totals 14 residues. The ends lost 3 bases at V and 6 bases at J; junction bases unmatched: 6. The germline V gene encodes CDR1 ENHRY and CDR2 SYGVKD. CDR3 residues: CAISEQGARGEQYF. The DNA of the CDR3 is TGTGCCATCAGTGAACAGGGGGCTAGGGGCGAGCAGTACTTC.

This clonotype was picked up a small number of times. V and J are TRBV6-1 and TRBJ2-7; a weak D match, TRBD1 (5 bases). V lost 0 bases to trimming and J lost 3 bases, with 12 bases between them. The germline V gene has CDR1 MNHNS and CDR2 SASEGT. The CDR3 runs to 15 residues. CDR3 region: CASSEAHGAFYEQYF. For the CDR3, the DNA is TGTGCCAGCAGTGAAGCGCATGGGGCTTTCTACGAGCAGTACTTC.

V gene TRBV12-3 or TRBV12-4 combines with J gene TRBJ1-2; D unresolved. The V end lost 6 bases, the J end lost 4 bases, and 15 bases lay between the germline ends. The CDR3 totals 14 residues. CDR3 coding DNA: TGTGCCAGCAGGCCAGATCAGTTTAGCTATGGCTACACCTTC. It encodes CASRPDQFSYGYTF.

On this clonotype: A junction end diverges from the germline sequence, so it may reflect a read error. This chain links TRBV20-1 with TRBJ2-3; possibly TRBD1 or TRBD2 for D (5 bases each). Per the germline V gene, CDR1 is DFQATT and CDR2 is SNEGSKA (reference sequence). The CDR3 contains 14 residues. Here the CDR3 reads CSASLGRPTGTQYF. The CDR3 coding sequence is TGCAGTGCTAGTCTGGGGAGACCCACAGGTACGCAGTATTTT.

This clonotype was seen only a few times. This chain's CDR3 is CSARDRRGRGGYSSNQPQHF. The CDR3 nucleotides are TGCAGTGCTAGAGATCGGAGGGGCAGGGGGGGATACTCTAGCAATCAGCCCCAGCATTTT. V and J are TRBV20-1 and TRBJ1-5, with 7 bases fitting TRBD1. CDR1 DFQATT and CDR2 SNEGSKA come from the germline V gene (reference sequence). The CDR3 has 20 residues. Losses at the gene ends were 0 bases for V and 0 bases for J; bases not matched to a gene: 17.